The 22 T cell receptor beta chains presented below share a single source sample, sequenced in a study of CD8 T cells in Susac syndrome. An amount of RNA that ranged from about 0.45 to 1 ug was reverse transcribed with random hexamers. TCRdb ran MiXCR on the immunoSEQ multiplex PCR reads and lists one entry per CDR3 protein. The data show about 73,000 distinct CDR3 sequences, approximately 94% seen once. The sequenced sample was CD8+ T cells from PBMCs. The receptors stem from a human donor with multiple sclerosis.

This clonotype was recorded only once. The chain carries TRBV7-8 and TRBJ2-7; no reliable D call. This CDR3 is built from 12 residues. Germline CDR1 reads SGHVS; CDR2 reads FQNEAQ. V lost 0 bases to trimming and J lost 7 bases, with 7 bases between them. The CDR3 DNA reads as TGTGCCAGCAGCTTAGCAGCGCTTGAGCAGTACTTC. Encoded protein: CASSLAALEQYF.

This chain uses TRBV2 with TRBJ2-7; 13 bases are shared with TRBD2. This CDR3 spans 15 amino acids. Germline values: CDR1 SNHLY, CDR2 FYNNEI. After removal of 6 bases from V and 5 bases from J, the junction contained 7 bases not matched to a gene. This chain's CDR3 is CASSEGLAGLHEQYF. The CDR3 nucleotides read TGTGCCAGCAGCGAGGGACTAGCGGGACTCCACGAGCAGTACTTC.

The chain links TRBV4-2 to TRBJ2-1, with TRBD2 identical over 7 bases. Unmatched junction bases numbered 7, after V lost 4 bases and J lost 10 bases. Germline lookup yields CDR1 LGHNA and CDR2 YNFKEQ. This CDR3 is built from 13 residues. The CDR3 is CASSLASGDEQFF. The CDR3 bases are TGTGCCAGCAGCCTGGCAAGCGGGGACGAGCAGTTCTTC.

The V call is TRBV29-1, the J call TRBJ1-2; unclear D gene. Trimming removed 4 bases at V and 6 bases at J, with 9 bases between. The CDR3 runs 11 residues. Germline lookup yields CDR1 SQVTM and CDR2 ANQGSEA. The CDR3 protein is CSVAGKDGYTF. The CDR3 DNA is TGCAGCGTTGCGGGAAAGGATGGCTACACCTTC. The whole variable domain, remainder taken from reference TRBV29-1 and TRBJ1-2, is SAVISQKPSRDICQRGTSLTIQCQVDSQVTMMFWYRQQPGQSLTLIATANQGSEATYESGFVIDKFPISRPNLTFSTLTVSNMSPEDSSIYLCSVAGKDGYTFGSGTRLTVV.

The genes are TRBV12-3 or TRBV12-4 and TRBJ1-1; the D is unclear. This CDR3 has 14 amino acids. Trimming cost V 4 bases and J 0 bases, with 9 bases left between them. CDR3 sequence: CASSYRPMNTEAFF. Here the CDR3 DNA reads TGTGCCAGCAGTTACCGCCCCATGAACACTGAAGCTTTCTTT.

The chain carries TRBV29-1 and TRBJ1-1; no reliable D call. Trimming pared 2 bases from V and 2 bases from J, leaving 9 bases between. The CDR3 spans 13 residues. Germline CDR1 is SQVTM and CDR2 is ANQGSEA. CDR3 region: CSVETAANTEAFF. The CDR3 DNA reads as TGCAGCGTTGAAACGGCAGCTAACACTGAAGCTTTCTTT.

The V and J genes are TRBV9 and TRBJ2-7; perhaps D is TRBD1 or TRBD2 (6 bases each). V gave up 4 bases and J gave up 6 bases, with 20 bases separating them. CDR1 is SGDLS, CDR2 YYNGEE, per germline. The CDR3 has 15 amino acids. CDR3 in amino acids: CASSPSGAGMTEQYF. In DNA form, the CDR3 reads TGTGCCAGCAGCCCCTCGGGGGCGGGGATGACCGAGCAGTACTTC. Full variable domain (rest looked up from reference TRBV9 and TRBJ2-7): DSGVTQTPKHLITATGQRVTLRCSPRSGDLSVYWYQQSLDQGLQFLIQYYNGEERAKGNILERFSAQQFPDLHSELNLSSLELGDSALYFCASSPSGAGMTEQYFGPGTRLTVT.

V usage is TRBV9 and J usage is TRBJ1-3; no clear D. This CDR3 is built from 13 residues. Germline V gene lookup returns CDR1 SGDLS and CDR2 YYNGEE. Trimming pared 3 bases from V and 0 bases from J, leaving 4 bases between. In nucleotides, the CDR3 is TGTGCCAGCAGCGGGGACTCTGGAAACACCATATATTTT. Its protein is CASSGDSGNTIYF.

The chain has TRBV6-2 or TRBV6-3 and TRBJ2-1; D tentatively fits TRBD1 or TRBD2 (6 bases each). The V gene lost 8 bases and the J gene lost 1 base, with 18 bases spanning the gap. This CDR3 contains 16 residues. The germline gives CDR1 MNHEY, CDR2 SVGEGT. The CDR3 region has the DNA TGTGCCAGCGAGGGGGGAAACAGGGCGTCCTACAATGAGCAGTTCTTC. Residues: CASEGGNRASYNEQFF.

The chain links TRBV19 to TRBJ1-1; 10 bases agree with TRBD1. The length of the CDR3 is 14 residues. Trimming at V came to 7 bases and at J to 4 bases, leaving 6 bases not matched to a gene. Germline V CDR1 and CDR2: LNHDA, SQIVND (reference sequence). In DNA form, the CDR3 reads TGTGCCAGTATCCGAGGGACAGGGGTCACTGAAGCTTTCTTT. Residues: CASIRGTGVTEAFF.

The V call is TRBV29-1, the J call TRBJ2-5, with D maybe TRBD1 (6 bases). Germline V gene sequence: CDR1 SQVTM, CDR2 ANQGSEA. The V end was cut by 7 bases, the J end by 4 bases, with 13 bases between. This CDR3 has 12 amino acids. For the CDR3, the DNA is TGCAGCGCGACAGGTGTGCTAGAGACCCAGTACTTC. Translating gives CSATGVLETQYF.

This chain uses TRBV6-6 with TRBJ1-1; 9 bases are a match to TRBD1. This CDR3 has 13 residues. V was clipped by 5 bases and J by 8 bases; unmatched bases: 6. Per germline, CDR1 MNHNY and CDR2 SVGAGI (reference sequence). CDR3 sequence reads: CASSRRDREEAFF. CDR3 nucleotides: TGTGCCAGCAGTAGACGGGACAGGGAGGAAGCTTTCTTT.

The V gene is TRBV29-1, the J gene TRBJ1-1; tentatively, D is TRBD1 (5 bases). Germline-derived CDR1 and CDR2 are SQVTM and ANQGSEA. The germline V and J ends were trimmed by 7 bases and 5 bases, with 11 bases remaining between them. The CDR3 totals 11 residues. The CDR3 sequence: CSALDSTEAFF. Written as DNA, the CDR3 is TGCAGCGCCCTCGACAGTACTGAAGCTTTCTTT.

This rearrangement joins TRBV13 to TRBJ1-2; D is undetermined. Deletions cut 0 bases from V and 4 bases from J, with 12 bases between. CDR1 is PRHDT, CDR2 FYEKMQ, per germline (reference sequence). The CDR3 contains 15 residues. The CDR3 sequence: CASSLGRNSFYGYTF. CDR3 nucleotide sequence: TGTGCCAGCAGCTTAGGCCGGAACAGCTTCTATGGCTACACCTTC.

The chain links TRBV27 to TRBJ2-5, with 8 nucleotides matching TRBD1. Trimming at V came to 7 bases and at J to 1 base, leaving 11 bases not matched to a gene. This CDR3 region has 16 residues. CDR1 and CDR2 (germline): MNHEY, SMNVEV (reference sequence). The CDR3, as DNA: TGTGCCAGCACTCTTGGGGCAGGGACAGGCCAAGAGACCCAGTACTTC. Protein sequence: CASTLGAGTGQETQYF.

The chain carries TRBV5-4 and TRBJ1-1; TRBD1 matches 7 bases. The CDR3 covers 11 residues. Germline assignment: CDR1 SGHNT and CDR2 YYREEE (reference sequence). The CDR3 sequence: CSEGGTTEAFF. The DNA for the CDR3 is TGTTCGGAAGGGGGCACCACTGAAGCTTTCTTT. Drawing the rest from reference TRBV5-4 and TRBJ1-1, the complete variable domain is ETGVTQSPTHLIKTRGQQVTLRCSSQSGHNTVSWYQQALGQGPQFIFQYYREEENGRGNFPPRFSGLQFPNYSSELNVNALELDDSALYLCSEGGTTEAFFGQGTRLTVV.

V and J are TRBV5-1 and TRBJ1-3, with unresolved D. Germline V gene lookup returns CDR1 SGHRS and CDR2 YFSETQ. Deletions cut 2 bases from V and 0 bases from J, with 9 bases between. This CDR3 region has 15 residues. The DNA for the CDR3 is TGCGCCAGCAGCTTCGTCGGTAACTCTGGAAACACCATATATTTT. Translated: CASSFVGNSGNTIYF.

The genes are TRBV7-9 and TRBJ1-1; D call uncertain. CDR1 and CDR2 from the germline V gene are SEHNR and FQNEAQ (reference sequence). This CDR3 contains 13 residues. V dropped 5 bases and J dropped 1 base, with 8 bases sitting between them. The CDR3 spells CASSPTENTEAFF. CDR3 DNA: TGTGCCAGCAGCCCGACCGAGAACACTGAAGCTTTCTTT.

The chain combines TRBV2 with TRBJ2-7; D is uncertain. Trimming shortened V by 3 bases and J by 1 base, and 7 bases separated the two germline ends. Germline V CDR1 and CDR2: SNHLY, FYNNEI. The CDR3 covers 13 residues. CDR3 loop: CASSDGFSYEQYF. CDR3 DNA sequence: TGTGCCAGCAGTGACGGCTTTTCCTACGAGCAGTACTTC.

This chain joins TRBV2 and TRBJ2-7, with D maybe TRBD1 (6 bases). This CDR3 region has 12 residues. Between the trimmed V and J ends, which lost 7 bases and 4 bases, there was a span of 11 bases. Germline values: CDR1 SNHLY, CDR2 FYNNEI. In nucleotides, the CDR3 is TGTGCCAGCACATACAGGGAGTACGAGCAGTACTTC. Encoded protein: CASTYREYEQYF.

CDR3 loop: CASSRSGTPLTDTQYF. In DNA, the CDR3 is TGTGCCAGCAGCCGATCCGGGACTCCACTCACAGATACGCAGTATTTT. The gene calls are TRBV13 and TRBJ2-3; TRBD2 might be the D (6 bases). CDR1 and CDR2 from the germline V gene are PRHDT and FYEKMQ (reference sequence). Trimming left V 5 bases short and J 2 bases short, with 17 bases between. The CDR3 spans 16 residues. The variable domain in full, with the rest retrieved from reference TRBV13 and TRBJ2-3, is AAGVIQSPRHLIKEKRETATLKCYPIPRHDTVYWYQQGPGQDPQFLISFYEKMQSDKGSIPDRFSAQQFSDYHSELNMSSLELGDSALYFCASSRSGTPLTDTQYFGPGTRLTVL.

V is TRBV27 and J is TRBJ2-5; a possible D gene is TRBD2 (6 bases). The CDR3 is 16 amino acids. V was clipped by 0 bases and J by 5 bases, with 16 bases between them. Germline V CDR1 and CDR2: MNHEY, SMNVEV (reference sequence). The CDR3 bases are TGTGCCAGCAGTTTATCCCTCCCGGCCGGAGGGGAGACCCAGTACTTC. Its translation is CASSLSLPAGGETQYF.